The sequence of this T cell receptor (beta chain) was determined in a study of T cell clonality in common variable immunodeficiency. The germline V gene has CDR1 DFQATT and CDR2 SNEGSKA (reference sequence). The CDR3 runs to 19 residues. The J segment lost 2 bases and the V segment lost 0 bases, leaving 16 bases of the junction unmatched. Clones were sequenced by immunoSEQ multiplex PCR, and TCRdb holds only the in-frame ones, with some missing. The sample shows tens of thousands of clones, none of them appearing just once. Comments on this clone: The read finishes 3 residues shy of the CDR3 end, and the germline J gene is used to complete it.

The material sequenced was peripheral blood mononuclear cells. The source is a person aged 18 to 75 in good health. J is TRBJ2-5 and V is TRBV20-1, with TRBD2 matching over 9 bases. The part of the CDR3 DNA that was read is TGCAGTGCTAGAGATAAGCCAGAAAGGAGACTAGCGGATCAAGAGACC. It specifies CSARDKPERRLADQET. The full CDR3 protein is CSARDKPERRLADQETQYF.